The sequence of this TCR beta chain was determined in a study of T-cell reconstitution after alpha-beta-depleted transplantation in children. Preparation of the TCRbeta library used unique molecular identifiers. TCRdb called the PCR reads again in MiXCR, with one record for every CDR3 protein. Here the sample spans about 200,000 distinct CDR3 sequences, 13% to 15% being singletons. Remarks on this clonotype: A read error may account for a junction end that differs from germline.

The germline gives CDR1 SGHAT, CDR2 FQDESV (reference sequence). The CDR3 runs 15 residues. Sequenced here: PBMCs from the stem cell graft donor, sampled from the stem cell graft. The chain links TRBV11-1 to TRBJ2-1; D may be TRBD1 (6 bases). The source is a human donor who donated a stem cell graft to a child with acute lymphoblastic leukemia. In nucleotides, the CDR3 is TGTGTCAGCACCGCCGCAGGGGAGACGGGCAATGAGCAGTTCTTC. Translation gives CVSTAAGETGNEQFF.